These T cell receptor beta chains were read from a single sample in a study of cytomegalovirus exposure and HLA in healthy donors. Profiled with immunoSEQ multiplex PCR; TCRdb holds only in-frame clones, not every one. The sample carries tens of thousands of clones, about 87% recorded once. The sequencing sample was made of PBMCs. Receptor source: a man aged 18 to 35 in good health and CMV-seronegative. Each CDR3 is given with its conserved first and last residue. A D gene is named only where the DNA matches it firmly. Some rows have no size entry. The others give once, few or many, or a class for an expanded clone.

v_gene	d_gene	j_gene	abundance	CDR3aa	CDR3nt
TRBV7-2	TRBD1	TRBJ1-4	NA	CASSPGTGIEKLFF	TGTGCCAGCAGTCCCGGGACAGGGATTGAAAAACTGTTTTTT
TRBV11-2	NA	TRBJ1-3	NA	CASSLEWPGAGNTIYF	TGTGCCAGCAGCTTAGAGTGGCCAGGGGCTGGAAACACCATATATTTT
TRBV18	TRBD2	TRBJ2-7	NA	CASSPKPGTSGRARLGEQYF	TGTGCCAGCTCACCAAAGCCCGGGACTAGCGGGAGGGCCAGATTGGGGGAGCAGTACTTC
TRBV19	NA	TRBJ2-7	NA	CASSILTGTGEQYF	TGTGCCAGTAGTATTTTAACAGGGACCGGCGAGCAGTACTTC
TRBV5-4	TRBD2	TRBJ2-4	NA	CASSLGGTTKNIQYF	TGTGCCAGCAGCCTGGGCGGGACTACCAAAAACATTCAGTACTTC
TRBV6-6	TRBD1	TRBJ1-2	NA	CASSPDRGSYTF	TGTGCCAGCAGTCCGGACAGGGGCAGCTACACCTTC
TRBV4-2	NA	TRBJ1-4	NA	CASSGWGVGSTNEKLFF	TGTGCCAGCAGCGGTTGGGGCGTGGGTTCAACTAATGAAAAACTGTTTTTT
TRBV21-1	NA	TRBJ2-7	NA	CASSKDSYEQYF	TGTGCCAGCAGCAAAGACAGCTACGAGCAGTACTTC
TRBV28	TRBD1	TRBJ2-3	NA	CASSLLDRSTDTQYF	TGTGCCAGCAGTTTATTGGACAGGAGCACAGATACGCAGTATTTT
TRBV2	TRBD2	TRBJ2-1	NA	CASSAWLAGNEQFF	TGTGCCAGCAGTGCTTGGCTAGCGGGAAATGAGCAGTTCTTC
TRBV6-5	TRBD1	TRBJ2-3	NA	CASSGTGVGGDTQYF	TGTGCCAGCAGTGGGACAGGGGTTGGCGGAGATACGCAGTATTTT
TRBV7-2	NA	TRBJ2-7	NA	CASSLGLGHGAYEQYF	TGTGCCAGCAGCTTAGGGTTGGGGCATGGGGCCTACGAGCAGTACTTC
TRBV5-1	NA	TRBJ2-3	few	CASSLGRSTDTQYF	TGCGCCAGCAGCTTGGGGCGGAGCACAGATACGCAGTATTTT
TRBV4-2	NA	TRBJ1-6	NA	CASSQEQGRAGIFNSPLHF	TGTGCCAGCAGCCAAGAACAGGGTCGGGCCGGGATTTTTAATTCACCCCTCCACTTT
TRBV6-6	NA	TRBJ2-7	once	CASSYSMASGLGEQYF	TGTGCCAGCAGTTACTCGATGGCTTCAGGGTTGGGCGAGCAGTACTTC
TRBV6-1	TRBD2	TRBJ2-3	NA	CATGGGVSTDTQYF	TGTGCCACCGGGGGGGGTGTGAGCACAGATACGCAGTATTTT
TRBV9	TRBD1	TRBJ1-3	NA	CASSRFPGQGSGNTIYF	TGTGCCAGCAGCAGATTTCCGGGACAGGGTTCTGGAAACACCATATATTTT
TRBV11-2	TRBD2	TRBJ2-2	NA	CASSLRTGGAGGNTGELFF	TGTGCCAGCAGCTTAAGAACGGGGGGAGCGGGAGGGAACACCGGGGAGCTGTTTTTT
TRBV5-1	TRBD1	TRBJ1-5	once	CASSLGQGDQPQHF	TGCGCCAGCAGCCTCGGACAGGGAGACCAGCCCCAGCATTTT
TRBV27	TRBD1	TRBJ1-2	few	CASRSRGWGDTF	TGTGCCAGCCGATCCAGGGGGTGGGGGGACACCTTC
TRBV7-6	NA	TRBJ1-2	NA	CASSQTATPTGRGGYTF	TGTGCCAGCAGCCAAACCGCAACCCCAACAGGGCGCGGTGGCTACACCTTC
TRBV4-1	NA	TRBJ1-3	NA	CASSQDGGSYSGNTIYF	TGCGCCAGCAGCCAAGATGGCGGATCCTACTCTGGAAACACCATATATTTT
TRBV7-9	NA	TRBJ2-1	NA	CASTSRESYNEQFF	TGTGCCAGCACCTCCCGAGAGAGCTACAATGAGCAGTTCTTC
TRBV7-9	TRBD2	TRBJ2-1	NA	CASSLGLAGGPGSYNEQFF	TGTGCCAGCAGCCTGGGACTAGCGGGAGGGCCTGGCTCCTACAATGAGCAGTTCTTC
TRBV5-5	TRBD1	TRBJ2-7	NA	CASSYRTGGVGPSYEQYF	TGTGCCAGCAGCTACAGGACAGGGGGCGTGGGTCCCTCCTACGAGCAGTACTTC
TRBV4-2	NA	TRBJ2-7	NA	CASSQEYGRSYEQYF	TGTGCCAGCAGCCAAGAGTACGGGAGATCCTACGAGCAGTACTTC
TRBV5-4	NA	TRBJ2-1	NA	CASSLTGNEQFF	TGTGCCAGCAGCCTGACAGGCAATGAGCAGTTCTTC
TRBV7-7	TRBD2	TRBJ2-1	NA	CASSLGVAGADEQFF	TGTGCTAGCAGCTTAGGGGTAGCGGGAGCGGATGAGCAGTTCTTC
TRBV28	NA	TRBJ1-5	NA	CASRATVNQPQHF	TGTGCCAGCAGGGCGACAGTGAATCAGCCCCAGCATTTT
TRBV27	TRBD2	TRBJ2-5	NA	CASRTRLAEHQETQYF	TGTGCCAGCAGGACCCGACTAGCGGAACACCAAGAGACCCAGTACTTC
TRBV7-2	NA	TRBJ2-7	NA	CASSSRGPSYEQHF	TGTGCCAGCAGCAGTCGAGGGCCCTCCTACGAGCAGCACTTC
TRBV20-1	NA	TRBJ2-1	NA	CSAERNEQFF	TGCAGTGCTGAGCGGAATGAGCAGTTCTTC
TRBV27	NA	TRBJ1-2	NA	CASSFQGHGYTF	TGTGCCAGCAGTTTCCAGGGCCATGGCTACACCTTC
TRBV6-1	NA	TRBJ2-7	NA	CAIKLTSYEQYF	TGTGCCATTAAGCTGACAAGCTACGAGCAGTACTTC
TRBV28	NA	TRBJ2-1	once	CATTLGLDGYSYNEQFF	TGTGCCACCACCCTGGGGCTAGACGGATACTCCTACAATGAGCAGTTCTTC
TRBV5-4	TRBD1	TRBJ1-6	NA	CASSLGPGQVMSPLHF	TGTGCCAGCAGCTTGGGGCCGGGACAGGTTATGTCACCCCTCCACTTT
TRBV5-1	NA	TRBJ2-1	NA	CASSLSPRPSSYNEQFF	TGCGCCAGCAGCTTGTCTCCGCGGCCTAGCTCCTACAATGAGCAGTTCTTC
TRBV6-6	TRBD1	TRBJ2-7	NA	CASSYRTGSREQYF	TGTGCCAGCAGTTATCGGACAGGGTCCCGCGAGCAGTACTTC
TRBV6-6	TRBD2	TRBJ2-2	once	CASSGRLAGATGELFF	TGTGCCAGCAGTGGACGACTAGCGGGAGCCACCGGGGAGCTGTTTTTT
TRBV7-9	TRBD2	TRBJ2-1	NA	CASLLSPAGGHDEQFF	TGTGCCAGCCTCTTATCTCCAGCGGGAGGGCACGATGAGCAGTTCTTC
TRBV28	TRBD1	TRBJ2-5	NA	CASRTFSTGKETQYF	TGTGCCAGCAGGACCTTCTCGACAGGGAAAGAGACCCAGTACTTC
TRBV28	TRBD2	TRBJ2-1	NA	CASSLAPWAGGFVNEQFF	TGTGCCAGCAGTTTGGCTCCTTGGGCGGGAGGGTTCGTGAATGAGCAGTTCTTC
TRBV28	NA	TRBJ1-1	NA	CASSMGGGNTEAFF	TGTGCCAGCAGTATGGGGGGGGGTAACACTGAAGCTTTCTTT
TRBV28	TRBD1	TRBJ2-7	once	CASSLQTTGDFNF	TGTGCCAGCAGTTTACAGACGACAGGGGATTTTAACTTC
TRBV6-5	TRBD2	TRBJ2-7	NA	CASSFRRLAGGYEQYF	TGTGCCAGCAGTTTCCGAAGACTAGCGGGAGGCTACGAGCAGTACTTC
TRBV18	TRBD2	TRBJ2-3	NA	CASSSGRAHITDTQYF	TGTGCCAGCTCCTCAGGGAGGGCCCATATCACAGATACGCAGTATTTT
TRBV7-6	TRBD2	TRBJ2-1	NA	CASRPGLAGAEQFF	TGTGCCAGCAGACCGGGACTAGCGGGAGCTGAGCAGTTCTTC
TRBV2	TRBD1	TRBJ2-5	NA	CATIGQGVRETQYF	TGTGCCACCATAGGGCAGGGGGTTAGGGAGACCCAGTACTTC
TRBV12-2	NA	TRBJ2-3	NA	CASRFKREGPDTQYF	TGTGCAAGTCGCTTTAAGCGGGAGGGCCCAGATACGCAGTATTTT
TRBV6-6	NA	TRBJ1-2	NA	CASSSWTEAGYTF	TGTGCCAGCAGTTCATGGACGGAGGCAGGCTACACCTTC
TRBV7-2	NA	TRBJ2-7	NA	CASSSGEPPYEQYF	NA